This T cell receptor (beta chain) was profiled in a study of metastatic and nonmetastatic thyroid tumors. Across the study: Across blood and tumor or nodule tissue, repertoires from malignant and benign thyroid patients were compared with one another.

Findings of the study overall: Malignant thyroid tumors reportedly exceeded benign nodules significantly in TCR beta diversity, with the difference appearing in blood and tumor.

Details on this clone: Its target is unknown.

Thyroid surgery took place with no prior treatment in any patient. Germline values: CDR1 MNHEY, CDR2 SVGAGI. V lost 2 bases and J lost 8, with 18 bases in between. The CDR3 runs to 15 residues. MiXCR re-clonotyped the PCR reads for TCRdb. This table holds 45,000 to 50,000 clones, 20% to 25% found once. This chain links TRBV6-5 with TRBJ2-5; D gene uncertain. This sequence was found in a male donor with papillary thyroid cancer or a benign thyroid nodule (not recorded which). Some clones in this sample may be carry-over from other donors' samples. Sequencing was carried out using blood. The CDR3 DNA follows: TGTGCCAGCAGTTACCGGACGGGCCGAGTCGTTACCCAGTACTTC. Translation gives CASSYRTGRVVTQYF.